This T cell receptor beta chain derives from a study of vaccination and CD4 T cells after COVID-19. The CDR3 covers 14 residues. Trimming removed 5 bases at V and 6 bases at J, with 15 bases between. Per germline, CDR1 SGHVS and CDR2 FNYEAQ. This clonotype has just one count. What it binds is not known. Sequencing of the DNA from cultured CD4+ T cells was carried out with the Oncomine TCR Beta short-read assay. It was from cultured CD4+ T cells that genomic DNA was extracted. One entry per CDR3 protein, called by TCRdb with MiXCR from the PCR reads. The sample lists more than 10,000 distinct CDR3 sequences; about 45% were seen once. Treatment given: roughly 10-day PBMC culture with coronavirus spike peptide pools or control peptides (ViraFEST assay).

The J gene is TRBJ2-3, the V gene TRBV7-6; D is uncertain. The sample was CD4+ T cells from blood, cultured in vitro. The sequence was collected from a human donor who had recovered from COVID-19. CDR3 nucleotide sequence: TGTGCCAGCAGCGCCGGTCCACCCCCGGATACGCAGTATTTT. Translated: CASSAGPPPDTQYF.